Below, 27 T cell receptor beta chains from the same sample are listed, as sequenced in a study of cytomegalovirus exposure and HLA in healthy donors. Use of 60 Vbeta and 13 Jbeta primers characterized the PCR. This table comes from immunoSEQ multiplex PCR, and its TCRdb copy is limited to in-frame clones, with some not included. Counted here are fewer than 250,000 clones, around 79% occurring once; the ten biggest clones make up roughly 1.6%. The sequenced sample consisted of PBMCs. Receptors originate from a woman in her late teens or twenties in good health and CMV-seronegative.

The rearrangement links TRBV28 to TRBJ1-2; 7 nucleotides match TRBD1. The CDR3 totals 17 residues. After removal of 2 bases from V and 3 bases from J, the junction contained 12 bases not matched to a gene. Germline CDR1 and CDR2: MDHEN and SYDVKM. CDR3 residues: CASSLEGQPKVDYGYTF. The CDR3 nucleotides read TGTGCCAGCAGTTTAGAGGGACAGCCTAAGGTGGACTATGGCTACACCTTC.

The chain joins TRBV7-3 to TRBJ2-2; 10 nucleotides agree with TRBD2. J lost 3 bases, V lost 2 bases, and 6 bases had no gene match. Germline V gene sequence: CDR1 SGHTA, CDR2 FQGTGA. This CDR3 has 17 amino acids. The CDR3 spells CASSLWPSGGHTGELFF. The DNA of the CDR3 is TGTGCCAGCAGCTTATGGCCTAGCGGGGGCCACACCGGGGAGCTGTTTTTT. The variable domain in full, completed from reference TRBV7-3 and TRBJ2-2, reads GAGVSQTPSNKVTEKGKYVELRCDPISGHTALYWYRQSLGQGPEFLIYFQGTGAADDSGLPNDRFFAVRPEGSVSTLKIQRTERGDSAVYLCASSLWPSGGHTGELFFGEGSRLTVL.

This clone has more than one count but fewer than ten. This rearrangement joins TRBV19 to TRBJ1-6, with unresolved D. This CDR3 comprises 15 residues. From germline, CDR1 is LNHDA and CDR2 SQIVND (reference sequence). V was pared by 3 bases and J by 9 bases, with 15 bases between. In DNA form, the CDR3 reads TGTGCCAGTAGTATGTCTAGTGTTTTCGGTTCACCCCTCCACTTT. Protein sequence: CASSMSSVFGSPLHF. Together with reference TRBV19 and TRBJ1-6, the CDR3 gives the full variable domain: DGGITQSPKYLFRKEGQNVTLSCEQNLNHDAMYWYRQDPGQGLRLIYYSQIVNDFQKGDIAEGYSVSREKKESFPLTVTSAQKNPTAFYLCASSMSSVFGSPLHFGNGTRLTVT.

The chain uses TRBV27 and TRBJ2-5; 8 bases are shared with TRBD2. CDR1 is MNHEY, CDR2 SMNVEV, per germline (reference sequence). This CDR3 has 14 residues. With 6 bases clipped from V and 5 bases from J, the junction kept 8 bases outside the gene matches. CDR3 in amino acids: CASSTGTGGETQYF. CDR3 bases: TGTGCCAGCAGCACCGGGACGGGGGGGGAGACCCAGTACTTC.

On this clone: Other DNA sequences in the same sample also yield this CDR3. This chain uses TRBV9 with TRBJ2-3; 7 bases match TRBD2. Germline lookup yields CDR1 SGDLS and CDR2 YYNGEE. The CDR3 has 15 residues. J lost 3 bases, V lost 3 bases, and 7 bases had no gene match. CDR3 coding DNA: TGTGCCAGCAGCGCCAGTGGGGGGGGGACAGATACGCAGTATTTT. Amino acids: CASSASGGGTDTQYF. The variable domain in full, with the rest retrieved from reference TRBV9 and TRBJ2-3, is DSGVTQTPKHLITATGQRVTLRCSPRSGDLSVYWYQQSLDQGLQFLIQYYNGEERAKGNILERFSAQQFPDLHSELNLSSLELGDSALYFCASSASGGGTDTQYFGPGTRLTVL.

This clone was counted a few times. The chain recombines TRBV7-9 with TRBJ2-7; possible D gene TRBD1, 5 bases. Trimming cost V 8 bases and J 3 bases, with 11 bases left between them. CDR1 and CDR2 (germline): SEHNR, FQNEAQ (reference sequence). The CDR3 consists of 12 residues. The chain's CDR3 is CASATDFYEQYF. Here the CDR3 DNA reads TGTGCCAGCGCGACAGATTTCTACGAGCAGTACTTC.

V gene TRBV28 combines with J gene TRBJ1-6; D gene unclear. Germline V gives CDR1 MDHEN, CDR2 SYDVKM. The CDR3 totals 13 residues. The V end was cut by 6 bases, the J end by 6 bases, with 9 bases between. CDR3 bases: TGTGCCAGCAGGCTACCCACTAATTCACCCCTCCACTTT. It yields the protein CASRLPTNSPLHF.

This clone was counted once. The chain couples TRBV7-3 to TRBJ1-1; D is uncertain. Looked up from germline, CDR1 is SGHTA and CDR2 is FQGTGA. There are 13 residues in the CDR3. Between the trimmed V and J ends, which lost 1 base and 3 bases, there was a span of 6 bases. DNA for the CDR3: TGTGCCAGCAGCTTAAATCCAGACACTGAAGCTTTCTTT. This translates into CASSLNPDTEAFF.

V usage is TRBV14 and J usage is TRBJ2-5; 8 bases map to TRBD1. The CDR3 is 16 residues long. Per germline, CDR1 SGHDN and CDR2 FVKESK. V lost 0 bases, J lost 4 bases, and 7 bases stayed unmatched. The CDR3 DNA reads as TGTGCCAGCAGCCAAGAGGAGACAGGGGTTAGAGAGACCCAGTACTTC. Residues: CASSQEETGVRETQYF.

The V call is TRBV11-3, the J call TRBJ2-7, with a tentative D call TRBD1 (5 bases). CDR1 and CDR2 from the germline V gene are SGHNT and YENEEA. Trimming cost V 1 base and J 6 bases, with 10 bases left between them. This CDR3 spans 13 amino acids. The CDR3 protein is CASSLGRVGEQYF. Here the CDR3 DNA reads TGTGCCAGCAGCTTAGGCAGGGTTGGCGAGCAGTACTTC.

The V gene is TRBV6-4, the J gene TRBJ2-1, with TRBD2 identical over 10 bases. Germline lookup yields CDR1 MRHNA and CDR2 SNTAGT. The junction had 4 bases not matched to a gene; V was cut back by 4 bases and J by 4 bases. This CDR3 is 15 amino acids long. The CDR3 DNA reads TGTGCCAGCAGTGGGGCTAGCGGGGGATACAATGAGCAGTTCTTC. It yields the protein CASSGASGGYNEQFF.

The chain links TRBV6-5 to TRBJ2-7; 9 positions agree with TRBD1. Germline-derived CDR1 and CDR2 are MNHEY and SVGAGI. The CDR3 has 13 amino acids. V was clipped by 6 bases and J by 4 bases; unmatched bases: 4. The CDR3 is CASSSGQGYEQYF. CDR3 coding DNA: TGTGCCAGCAGCTCGGGACAGGGTTACGAGCAGTACTTC.

V is TRBV15 and J is TRBJ2-1; TRBD1 matches at 7 bases. Trimming took 5 bases from V and 4 from J; bases not matched to a gene: 5. Germline V CDR1 and CDR2: LNHNV, YYDKDF (reference sequence). The CDR3 totals 14 residues. CDR3 bases: TGTGCCACCAGCGATGGACAGGTATACAATGAGCAGTTCTTC. Its translation is CATSDGQVYNEQFF. Using reference TRBV15 and TRBJ2-1 for the parts outside the CDR3, the full variable domain is DAMVIQNPRYQVTQFGKPVTLSCSQTLNHNVMYWYQQKSSQAPKLLFHYYDKDFNNEADTPDNFQSRRPNTSFCFLDIRSPGLGDTAMYLCATSDGQVYNEQFFGPGTRLTVL.

The gene calls are TRBV27 and TRBJ1-1; TRBD1 agrees at 7 bases. The germline V gene encodes CDR1 MNHEY and CDR2 SMNVEV (reference sequence). This CDR3 has 13 residues. Trimming at V came to 7 bases and at J to 2 bases, leaving 4 bases not matched to a gene. CDR3 bases: TGTGCCAGCACCCGGACAGGTAACACTGAAGCTTTCTTT. This gives the protein CASTRTGNTEAFF.

The V call is TRBV7-2, the J call TRBJ2-3; D is perhaps TRBD1 (6 bases). CDR1 and CDR2 from the germline V gene are SGHTA and FQGNSA. Trimming took 8 bases from V and 0 from J, leaving 12 bases between them. The length of the CDR3 is 14 residues. In DNA form, the CDR3 reads TGTGCCAGCGGTTCAGGGGTTAGCACAGATACGCAGTATTTT. Translation: CASGSGVSTDTQYF.

This chain's CDR3 is CAWSEGGSSYEQYF. CDR3 nucleotides: TGTGCCTGGAGTGAGGGCGGGAGCTCCTACGAGCAGTACTTC. The V gene is TRBV30, the J gene TRBJ2-7; 7 bases are a match to TRBD2. After removal of 1 base from V and 0 bases from J, the junction contained 3 bases not matched to a gene. This CDR3 contains 14 residues. CDR1 is GTSNPN, CDR2 SVGIG, per germline (reference sequence). The full variable domain, with the rest looked up from reference TRBV30 and TRBJ2-7, is SQTIHQWPATLVQPVGSPLSLECTVEGTSNPNLYWYRQAAGRGLQLLFYSVGIGQISSEVPQNLSASRPQDRQFILSSKKLLLSDSGFYLCAWSEGGSSYEQYFGPGTRLTVT.

This clone was counted once. CDR3 DNA: TGTGCCAGCAGCCCGGGACAGGGTTGGGAGCAGTACTTC. It codes for CASSPGQGWEQYF. The chain is built from TRBV11-2 and TRBJ2-7; 9 bases align to TRBD1. The CDR3 has 13 amino acids. Germline V gene lookup returns CDR1 SGHAT and CDR2 FQNNGV. V trimming: 5 bases; J trimming: 7 bases; junction bases outside the gene matches: 6. The whole variable domain, remainder taken from reference TRBV11-2 and TRBJ2-7, is EAGVAQSPRYKIIEKRQSVAFWCNPISGHATLYWYQQILGQGPKLLIQFQNNGVVDDSQLPKDRFSAERLKGVDSTLKIQPAKLEDSAVYLCASSPGQGWEQYFGPGTRLTVT.

CDR3 sequence reads: CASRPGTGNQPQHF. The DNA for the CDR3 is TGTGCCAGCAGGCCCGGGACAGGTAATCAGCCCCAGCATTTT. V is TRBV2 and J is TRBJ1-5; 8 nucleotides align to TRBD1. CDR3 length: 14 residues. Losses at the gene ends were 6 bases for V and 4 bases for J; bases not matched to a gene: 5. Germline values: CDR1 SNHLY, CDR2 FYNNEI.

J is TRBJ2-1 and V is TRBV5-1; 11 nucleotides agree with TRBD2. The CDR3 has 15 amino acids. From germline, CDR1 is SGHRS and CDR2 YFSETQ. Germline trimming cut 6 bases from V and 7 bases from J; bases unmatched to any gene: 9. The CDR3 reads CASTGTSGKWNEQFF. For the CDR3, the DNA is TGCGCCAGCACCGGGACTAGCGGAAAGTGGAATGAGCAGTTCTTC.

The V and J genes are TRBV2 and TRBJ1-3; D remains ambiguous. V lost 7 bases to trimming and J lost 0 bases, with 16 bases between them. This CDR3 is 16 amino acids long. From germline, CDR1 is SNHLY and CDR2 FYNNEI. The DNA for the CDR3 is TGTGCCAGCAAAAAGGCGGGCGGAACCTCTGGAAACACCATATATTTT. It translates to CASKKAGGTSGNTIYF.

This chain uses TRBV2 with TRBJ2-1; 8 bases are shared with TRBD1. Germline V gene data show CDR1 as SNHLY and CDR2 as FYNNEI. The CDR3 is 14 residues long. Trimming cost V 5 bases and J 9 bases; bases outside gene matches: 9. CDR3 in amino acids: CASSPSGTGAEQFF. The CDR3 DNA is TGTGCCAGCAGTCCCTCCGGGACAGGTGCTGAGCAGTTCTTC.

DNA of the CDR3: TGTGCCAGCAGTTACAAGTCGGGGGGGGGTGCAGGTGAGCAGTTCTTC. Residues: CASSYKSGGGAGEQFF. V usage is TRBV6-6 and J usage is TRBJ2-1; TRBD2 matches at 8 bases. The trim removed 2 bases at V and 9 bases at J, leaving 12 bases unmatched. The CDR3 totals 16 residues. The germline V gene has CDR1 MNHNY and CDR2 SVGAGI (reference sequence).

The table lists this clone with a few counts. This sequence joins TRBV19 and TRBJ1-1; perhaps TRBD1 as D (6 bases). Germline CDR1 reads LNHDA; CDR2 reads SQIVND (reference sequence). The CDR3 runs to 13 residues. With 3 bases removed from V and 7 bases from J, the gap between germline ends came to 12 bases. CDR3 nucleotide sequence: TGTGCCAGTAGTATCGGCGGGGGCGATGAAGCTTTCTTT. Its translation is CASSIGGGDEAFF.

This clone has a single count. The chain links TRBV7-8 to TRBJ2-7; TRBD2 aligns across 9 bases. The CDR3 totals 14 residues. Germline V gene lookup returns CDR1 SGHVS and CDR2 FQNEAQ. After removal of 4 bases from V and 8 bases from J, the junction contained 9 bases not matched to a gene. The CDR3 sequence is CASSSAGGNLKQYF. CDR3 coding DNA: TGTGCCAGCAGCTCGGCGGGGGGGAACCTAAAGCAGTACTTC.

The chain carries TRBV4-1 and TRBJ1-2; perhaps TRBD1 as D (6 bases). The germline CDR1 and CDR2 sequences are MGHRA and YSYEKL. Trimming cost V 4 bases and J 0 bases, with 9 bases left between them. The CDR3 consists of 14 residues. This chain's CDR3 is CASSLTGSNYGYTF. DNA for the CDR3: TGCGCCAGCAGCCTAACAGGGTCTAACTATGGCTACACCTTC.

The V and J genes are TRBV4-1 and TRBJ2-2, with 8 nucleotides matching TRBD2. Germline V gene lookup returns CDR1 MGHRA and CDR2 YSYEKL. This CDR3 contains 16 residues. The V gene end was trimmed by 4 bases and the J gene end by 5 bases; junction bases not matched to a gene: 9. This CDR3 is CASSRATSGLTGELFF. As DNA, the CDR3 is TGCGCCAGCAGCCGAGCTACTAGCGGCTTAACCGGGGAGCTGTTTTTT.

The gene calls are TRBV6-6 and TRBJ1-4; D remains ambiguous. In germline, CDR1 is MNHNY, CDR2 SVGAGI (reference sequence). V dropped 6 bases and J dropped 4 bases, with 3 bases sitting between them. The CDR3 is 11 residues long. The CDR3 is CASRYNEKLFF. The DNA of the CDR3 is TGTGCCAGCAGGTATAATGAAAAACTGTTTTTT.